This entry lists 20 T cell receptor beta chains sequenced from one sample in a study of blood T cell repertoires in COVID-19. Data came from immunoSEQ multiplex PCR; TCRdb stores just in-frame clones and leaves some out. The sample includes about 160,000 clones, over 80% of them seen just once. The sequencing sample was made of peripheral blood. The receptor set was obtained from a woman aged 80 or older with active or convalescent COVID-19.

The rearrangement links TRBV3-1 (or the pseudogene TRBV3-2) to TRBJ1-2; unclear D gene. V lost 3 bases and J lost 4, with 9 bases in between. This CDR3 comprises 13 residues. CDR1 and CDR2 (germline): LGHDT, YNNKEL (reference sequence). CDR3 in amino acids: CASSQSRVYGYTF. The CDR3, as DNA: TGTGCCAGCAGCCAGAGCCGGGTCTATGGCTACACCTTC.

The chain links TRBV18 to TRBJ1-2, with TRBD1 matching over 7 bases. V was clipped by 3 bases and J by 3 bases; unmatched bases: 7. The length of the CDR3 is 15 residues. Germline lookup yields CDR1 KGHSH and CDR2 LQKENI. CDR3 DNA: TGTGCCAGCTCACCTTCGGGACAGACATACTATGGCTACACCTTC. Translation: CASSPSGQTYYGYTF.

The chain employs TRBV27 and TRBJ1-3; the D is unclear. Germline V gene sequence: CDR1 MNHEY, CDR2 SMNVEV (reference sequence). The CDR3 runs to 14 residues. V dropped 2 bases and J dropped 3 bases, with 8 bases sitting between them. The chain's CDR3 is CASSLTGRGNTIYF. CDR3 nucleotide sequence: TGTGCCAGCAGTTTAACGGGTCGTGGAAACACCATATATTTT.

This chain connects TRBV11-3 to TRBJ1-1, with TRBD1 matching 9 bases. V was clipped by 1 base and J by 5 bases; unmatched bases: 2. Germline lookup yields CDR1 SGHNT and CDR2 YENEEA. The length of the CDR3 is 14 residues. DNA of the CDR3: TGTGCCAGCAGCTTAGGGACAGGGGTTACTGAAGCTTTCTTT. It specifies CASSLGTGVTEAFF.

The chain is built from TRBV6-5 and TRBJ1-3, with TRBD1 as a possible D gene (6 bases). Trimming left V 2 bases short and J 3 bases short, with 11 bases between. Germline loops: CDR1 MNHEY, CDR2 SVGAGI. The CDR3 contains 15 residues. The CDR3 region is CASSYGGAYGNTIYF. The CDR3 region has the DNA TGTGCCAGCAGTTACGGGGGCGCTTATGGAAACACCATATATTTT.

This clone was seen a few times. This chain connects TRBV12-2 to TRBJ2-7; the table assigns TRBD1, which was not confirmed against the DNA. TRBV12-2 is recorded as a pseudogene. CDR3 length: 17 residues. CDR3 bases: TGTGCAAGTCGCTTAGGTGATTTCCGGACAGGGCACCACGAGCAGTACTTC. It translates to CASRLGDFRTGHHEQYF.

The rearrangement uses TRBV19 and TRBJ2-1, with D perhaps matching TRBD1 (7 bases). Germline V gives CDR1 LNHDA, CDR2 SQIVND (reference sequence). The CDR3 runs 18 residues. V was shortened by 3 bases and J by 8 bases, with 26 bases between the two germline ends. CDR3 sequence (DNA): TGTGCCAGTAGTATGACCCAGGTCCGGGGGACAGCGGGCCATGAGCAGTTCTTC. Protein: CASSMTQVRGTAGHEQFF.

The chain carries TRBV5-1 and TRBJ1-1; weak D call: TRBD1 (5 bases). Germline values: CDR1 SGHRS, CDR2 YFSETQ. The CDR3 is 16 amino acids. V lost 2 bases and J lost 1, with 15 bases in between. The CDR3 sequence: CASSFSGARGNTEAFF. The CDR3 region has the DNA TGCGCCAGCAGCTTTAGCGGGGCACGTGGGAACACTGAAGCTTTCTTT.

The rearrangement uses TRBV7-8 and TRBJ1-1; possibly TRBD1 for D (5 bases). Between the trimmed V and J ends, which lost 7 bases and 4 bases, there was a span of 19 bases. Germline V CDR1 and CDR2: SGHVS, FQNEAQ. The CDR3 covers 15 residues. CDR3 nucleotide sequence: TGTGCCAGCACCAATAGTAGGGGATTAGGCACTGAAGCTTTCTTT. It is translated as CASTNSRGLGTEAFF.

The chain carries TRBV6-2 or TRBV6-3 and TRBJ1-5; TRBD1 agrees at 10 bases. CDR1 and CDR2 from the germline V gene are MNHEY and SVGEGT. Trimming at V came to 5 bases and at J to 6 bases, leaving 10 bases not matched to a gene. CDR3 length equals 16 residues. Here the CDR3 DNA reads TGTGCCAGCAGTCCCGCCGGGACAGGGGTTGGTCAGCCCCAGCATTTT. Residues: CASSPAGTGVGQPQHF.

This clone was picked up a small number of times. This rearrangement joins TRBV18 to TRBJ2-1; D perhaps matches TRBD1 (5 bases). Germline CDR1 is KGHSH and CDR2 is LQKENI. Trimming took off 1 base at V and 5 bases at J, with 6 bases between the two ends. CDR3 length equals 13 residues. CDR3 region: CASSPQTDNEQFF. The CDR3 nucleotides read TGTGCCAGCTCACCACAGACAGACAATGAGCAGTTCTTC.

The rearrangement links TRBV18 to TRBJ2-5, with D tentatively TRBD2 (6 bases). V lost 3 bases and J 4 bases, leaving 18 bases between the germline ends. The CDR3 covers 16 residues. Germline-derived CDR1 and CDR2 are KGHSH and LQKENI. CDR3 DNA: TGTGCCAGCTCACCCCCCGGGGGTTTCGTACGAGAGACCCAGTACTTC. Amino acids: CASSPPGGFVRETQYF.

CDR3 protein: CAISEPTLRETQYF. The DNA of the CDR3 is TGTGCCATCAGTGAGCCAACCTTGAGGGAGACCCAGTACTTC. This rearrangement joins TRBV10-3 to TRBJ2-5, with unresolved D. V dropped 2 bases and J dropped 5 bases, with 12 bases sitting between them. The CDR3 totals 14 residues. The germline gives CDR1 ENHRY, CDR2 SYGVKD.

With regard to this clone: Other DNA variants within this sample encode the same CDR3. This chain uses TRBV6-5 with TRBJ1-1, with TRBD1 identical over 7 bases. Losses at the gene ends were 4 bases for V and 2 bases for J; bases not matched to a gene: 4. The CDR3 is 14 amino acids. The V gene's germline CDR1 is MNHEY and CDR2 SVGAGI. The CDR3 spells CASSSRQGNTEAFF. CDR3 bases: TGTGCCAGCAGTTCTCGACAGGGTAACACTGAAGCTTTCTTT.

The V gene is TRBV9, the J gene TRBJ1-1; 9 nucleotides align to TRBD1. Germline CDR1 SGDLS, CDR2 YYNGEE. CDR3 length: 15 amino acids. With V trimmed by 0 bases and J by 5 bases, 5 bases remained unmatched. This CDR3 reads CASSVVGDRATEAFF. In nucleotides, the CDR3 is TGTGCCAGCAGCGTAGTCGGGGACAGGGCTACTGAAGCTTTCTTT.

The chain uses TRBV6-2 or TRBV6-3 and TRBJ2-3; a possible D gene is TRBD1 (5 bases). Germline CDR1 reads MNHEY; CDR2 reads SVGEGT. V was clipped by 5 bases and J by 4 bases, with 16 bases between them. This CDR3 spans 15 amino acids. CDR3 sequence reads: CASSSQGIPPDTQYF. The CDR3 DNA reads as TGTGCCAGCAGTAGTCAGGGTATTCCCCCAGATACGCAGTATTTT.

The rearrangement links TRBV3-1 (or the pseudogene TRBV3-2) to TRBJ2-2, with 7 nucleotides matching TRBD2. CDR3 size: 17 residues. Germline V gene data show CDR1 as LGHDT and CDR2 as YNNKEL (reference sequence). Trimming took 0 bases from V and 5 from J; bases not matched to a gene: 9. The CDR3 DNA sequence: TGTGCCAGCAGCCAAGAGGCGGGGGTCCGACGGACCGGGGAGCTGTTTTTT. Its protein product is CASSQEAGVRRTGELFF.

The chain joins TRBV4-3 to TRBJ2-1; no clear D. Per germline, CDR1 LGHNA and CDR2 YSLEER. This CDR3 is built from 13 residues. Between the trimmed V and J ends, which lost 4 bases and 6 bases, there was a span of 10 bases. CDR3 protein: CASSPGRFNEQFF. Written as DNA, the CDR3 is TGCGCCAGCAGCCCAGGTAGATTCAATGAGCAGTTCTTC.

This clone was seen a single time. The chain is built from TRBV2 and TRBJ1-6; TRBD1 matches 8 bases. Germline V gives CDR1 SNHLY, CDR2 FYNNEI. After removal of 6 bases from V and 7 bases from J, the junction contained 8 bases not matched to a gene. The CDR3 consists of 15 residues. The CDR3 bases are TGTGCCAGCAGCCGACAGGGGACTGCGAATTCACCCCTCCACTTT. The encoded protein is CASSRQGTANSPLHF.

The CDR3 bases are TGTGCCAGTAGTGCCCGGACAGGGGGCGTGGGAGACTATGGCTACACCTTC. Encoded protein: CASSARTGGVGDYGYTF. The gene calls are TRBV19 and TRBJ1-2; 11 nucleotides align to TRBD1. V dropped 5 bases and J dropped 3; count of bases not matched to a gene: 11. In germline, CDR1 is LNHDA, CDR2 SQIVND (reference sequence). The CDR3 consists of 17 residues. Looking up the rest from reference TRBV19 and TRBJ1-2 gives the full variable domain: DGGITQSPKYLFRKEGQNVTLSCEQNLNHDAMYWYRQDPGQGLRLIYYSQIVNDFQKGDIAEGYSVSREKKESFPLTVTSAQKNPTAFYLCASSARTGGVGDYGYTFGSGTRLTVV.